This T cell receptor (beta chain) came from a study of T cell repertoires in cytomegalovirus infection. Overall study context: It can be stated that public TCR beta signatures indicated CMV infection as well as a matching HLA type. Study-wide findings and caveats: CMV-specific HLA-C-restricted TCR beta clonotypes dominated the ex vivo response. The cumulative frequency of public TCR beta families distinguished individuals who carried CMV together with the relevant HLA.

TCRdb itself ran the reads through MiXCR, one entry per CDR3 protein. The profile covers approximately 110,000 distinct CDR3 sequences, with about 28% appearing a single time and around 80% taken by the ten largest. This clonotype was counted ten times or more. Its target is not known. There are 19 residues in the CDR3. Germline V gene sequence: CDR1 SGHVS, CDR2 FQNEAQ. Trimming cost V 1 base and J 0 bases, with 19 bases left between them. The source of this sequence is a human donor in good health (CMV status not recorded). Some clones in this sample may be carry-over from other donors' samples. The gene calls are TRBV7-8 and TRBJ1-5; the D gene is possibly TRBD1 (6 bases). The sequencing used CD8+ T cells from cultured PBMCs, collected from culture after CMV antigen stimulation. Here the CDR3 DNA reads TGTGCCAGCAGCTTAGTCGGGTCAGGGGAGGCCCTTAGCAATCAGCCCCAGCATTTT. Its translation is CASSLVGSGEALSNQPQHF. Supplemented by reference TRBV7-8 and TRBJ1-5, the full variable domain reads GAGVSQSPRYKVAKRGQDVALRCDPISGHVSLFWYQQALGQGPEFLTYFQNEAQLDKSGLPSDRFFAERPEGSVSTLKIQRTQQEDSAVYLCASSLVGSGEALSNQPQHFGDGTRLSIL.